This TCR beta chain was retrieved from a study of blood T cell repertoires in COVID-19. Study overall: The cDNA or gDNA used as material had been derived from T cells, B-cell-depleted T cells, or PBMCs.

The germline V gene encodes CDR1 KGHDR and CDR2 SFDVKD. This CDR3 contains 15 residues. V was clipped by 3 bases and J by 1 base; unmatched bases: 4. Authors' processing steps: Quantification of nucleated cells was approximated via reference gene primer amplification. Clones were read by immunoSEQ multiplex PCR, and TCRdb kept only the in-frame ones, dropping some. V and J calls plus clone size are reproduced from that table; the DNA served to infer D and trimming. The data contain 250,000 to 350,000 clones, approximately 85% of them singletons. The receptor comes from a woman aged 25 to 39 who had recovered from COVID-19. The sample consisted of PBMCs or T cells enriched from blood (not recorded which). The gene calls are TRBV24-1 and TRBJ2-5, with 7 bases aligning to TRBD1. The DNA for the CDR3 is TGTGCCACCAGTGATCCGACAGGGCCCCAAGAGACCCAGTACTTC. It codes for CATSDPTGPQETQYF.